Listed here are 15 T cell receptor beta chains from one sample, sequenced in a study of CD8+CD57+ T cells in acquired aplastic anemia. Patients chosen for sequencing had CD8+CD57+ cells that had expanded, as shown by flow cytometry. Researchers used genomic DNA as the template to profile TCR beta VDJ and CDR3. TCRdb re-called the reads with MiXCR, one entry per CDR3 protein. The profile shows 200,000 to 300,000 distinct CDR3 sequences, roughly 80% of them singletons. The sequencing input was sorted CD4+, CD8+, or CD8+CD57+ T cells (not recorded which) from PBMCs. These receptors were collected from a human donor with aplastic anemia.

The CDR3 reads CASSLCGASYNSPLHF. The CDR3 DNA sequence: TGTGCCAGCAGCTTGTGCGGCGCCTCCTATAATTCACCCCTCCACTTT. J is TRBJ1-6 and V is TRBV5-6; D remains ambiguous. V was trimmed by 1 base and J by 0 bases, leaving 8 bases between them. The CDR3 contains 16 residues. Per germline, CDR1 SGHDT and CDR2 YYEEEE. Full variable domain (outside the CDR3, taken from reference TRBV5-6 and TRBJ1-6): DAGVTQSPTHLIKTRGQQVTLRCSPKSGHDTVSWYQQALGQGPQFIFQYYEEEERQRGNFPDRFSGHQFPNYSSELNVNALLLGDSALYLCASSLCGASYNSPLHFGNGTRLTVT.

The rearrangement joins TRBV9 to TRBJ2-3, with D tentatively TRBD1 or TRBD2 (6 bases each). V lost 4 bases to trimming and J lost 12 bases, with 21 bases between them. The CDR3 spans 14 residues. Germline CDR1 reads SGDLS; CDR2 reads YYNGEE. Here the CDR3 DNA reads TGTGCCAGCAGCTTAGCGGACAGTTCCTACAATCAGTATTTT. This codes for CASSLADSSYNQYF.

The genes are TRBV5-6 and TRBJ2-3, with a weak D call TRBD2 (5 bases). Per the germline V gene, CDR1 is SGHDT and CDR2 is YYEEEE. V was shortened by 0 bases and J by 2 bases, with 13 bases between the two germline ends. The CDR3 length is 16 residues. CDR3: CASSLETGGLTDTQYF. As DNA, the CDR3 is TGTGCCAGCAGCTTGGAGACGGGCGGACTCACAGATACGCAGTATTTT.

J is TRBJ2-1 and V is TRBV12-3 or TRBV12-4; 8 bases align to TRBD2. This CDR3 region has 14 residues. V lost 2 bases, J lost 9 bases, and 6 bases stayed unmatched. In nucleotides, the CDR3 is TGTGCCAGCAGTTTATCCGGGGGGGGAGGTGAGCAGTTCTTC. Protein: CASSLSGGGGEQFF.

This chain joins TRBV20-1 and TRBJ1-2; unclear D gene. Germline CDR1 DFQATT, CDR2 SNEGSKA (reference sequence). V lost 0 bases to trimming and J lost 8 bases, with 13 bases between them. The CDR3 loop spans 13 amino acids. Here the CDR3 DNA reads TGCAGTGCTAGAGATATGGTTTTGGGGGGCTACACCTTC. Residues: CSARDMVLGGYTF.

This chain connects TRBV7-2 to TRBJ2-6; 8 nucleotides match TRBD1. The germline CDR1 and CDR2 sequences are SGHTA and FQGNSA. Germline trimming cut 3 bases from V and 11 bases from J; bases unmatched to any gene: 15. This CDR3 has 17 amino acids. The CDR3 DNA reads as TGTGCCAGCAGCTTGGCAGGGGGCGCCGACTGTGGCTACGTCCTGACTTTC. Its protein is CASSLAGGADCGYVLTF. The entire variable domain, with the rest obtained from reference TRBV7-2 and TRBJ2-6, is as follows: GAGVSQSPSNKVTEKGKDVELRCDPISGHTALYWYRQSLGQGLEFLIYFQGNSAPDKSGLPSDRFSAERTGGSVSTLTIQRTQQEDSAVYLCASSLAGGADCGYVLTFGAGSRLTVL.

On this clonotype: Sequence at one end of the junction differs from germline and may be a read error. The chain links TRBV9 to TRBJ1-2, with TRBD1 identical over 7 bases. Germline V lookup: CDR1 SGDLS, CDR2 YYNGEE. The CDR3 has 15 amino acids. The CDR3 here is CTSSGGGQSTYTHTF. CDR3 sequence (DNA): TGTACCAGCAGCGGGGGGGGACAGAGCACATATACGCACACCTTC.

Comment on this clonotype: The CDR3 end shows no conserved phenylalanine or tryptophan, and so a read error is likely. No DNA is shown, since the ends of the CDR3 on it are uncertain; the CDR3 is the one TCRdb lists. The chain couples TRBV9 to TRBJ1-2. Termini included, the CDR3 measures 13 amino acids. Germline values: CDR1 SGDLS, CDR2 YYNGEE. The CDR3 loop reads CASSVGGASTDTH.

This clonotype was detected once. This chain connects TRBV9 to TRBJ1-6, with a possible D match to TRBD1 (6 bases). V lost 3 bases to trimming and J lost 9 bases, with 13 bases between them. The germline gives CDR1 SGDLS, CDR2 YYNGEE. CDR3 size: 14 residues. The CDR3 protein is CASSGQVSSSPLHF. The DNA of the CDR3 is TGTGCCAGCAGCGGACAGGTCTCCTCTTCACCCCTCCACTTT.

V and J are TRBV9 and TRBJ1-2, with D perhaps TRBD1 (5 bases). V lost 3 bases, J lost 14 bases, and 20 bases lay in between. Germline-derived CDR1 and CDR2 are SGDLS and YYNGEE. The CDR3 spans 13 residues. The CDR3 here is CASSGGLAPGDTF. The CDR3 DNA sequence: TGTGCCAGCAGCGGAGGCCTTGCCCCGGGGGATACCTTC.

The rearrangement joins TRBV7-3 to TRBJ1-4; D is uncertain. The CDR3 has 14 amino acids. The V end was cut by 5 bases, the J end by 7 bases, with 14 bases between. Germline CDR1 and CDR2: SGHTA and FQGTGA. The CDR3 protein is CASSPLWRGEKLFF. Here the CDR3 DNA reads TGTGCCAGCAGCCCCCTGTGGAGAGGTGAAAAACTGTTTTTT.

Only a few counts were recorded for this clonotype. The CDR3 DNA sequence: TGTGCCAGCAGCTTAGCTCTGGGAGCGGATACTGAATATTTCTTT. Encoded protein: CASSLALGADTEYFF. The chain recombines TRBV7-8 with TRBJ1-1; D gene ambiguous. Germline loops: CDR1 SGHVS, CDR2 FQNEAQ. The CDR3 totals 15 residues. Between the trimmed V and J ends, which lost 0 bases and 13 bases, there was a span of 21 bases. The full variable domain, in which reference TRBV7-8 and TRBJ1-1 provide the parts outside the CDR3, is GAGVSQSPRYKVAKRGQDVALRCDPISGHVSLFWYQQALGQGPEFLTYFQNEAQLDKSGLPSDRFFAERPEGSVSTLKIQRTQQEDSAVYLCASSLALGADTEYFFGQGTRLTVV.

The chain joins TRBV20-1 to TRBJ1-6, with 7 nucleotides matching TRBD1. This CDR3 contains 15 residues. Looked up from germline, CDR1 is DFQATT and CDR2 is SNEGSKA (reference sequence). The V segment lost 3 bases and the J segment 14 bases; nucleotides outside the gene matches: 16. CDR3 residues: CSARPQGMGIVALHF. The CDR3 DNA reads as TGCAGTGCTAGGCCACAGGGGATGGGAATTGTGGCCCTCCACTTT.

On this clonotype itself: Germline and junction disagree at one end, which may indicate a read error. CDR3 nucleotide sequence: TGTGCCAGCAGCTTAGGGGGAGGTCGCGCTACGGAGCATTTT. It yields the protein CASSLGGGRATEHF. This chain joins TRBV2 and TRBJ2-3, with D possibly being TRBD1 or TRBD2 (6 bases each). The CDR3 sequence is 14 residues long. Germline CDR1 reads SNHLY; CDR2 reads FYNNEI. Full variable domain (missing parts from reference TRBV2 and TRBJ2-3): EPEVTQTPSHQVTQMGQEVILRCVPISNHLYFYWYRQILGQKVEFLVSFYNNEISEKSEIFDDQFSVERPDGSNFTLKIRSTKLEDSAMYFCASSLGGGRATEHFGPGTRLTVL.

The sample holds a few counts of this clonotype. The chain recombines TRBV2 with TRBJ2-7; D possibly corresponds to TRBD1 (6 bases). This CDR3 spans 13 amino acids. Germline CDR1 and CDR2: SNHLY and FYNNEI. Trimming cost V 5 bases and J 6 bases, with 14 bases left between them. The CDR3 sequence: CASSQNRATEQYV. Here the CDR3 DNA reads TGTGCCAGCAGTCAGAACAGGGCCACCGAGCAGTACGTC.